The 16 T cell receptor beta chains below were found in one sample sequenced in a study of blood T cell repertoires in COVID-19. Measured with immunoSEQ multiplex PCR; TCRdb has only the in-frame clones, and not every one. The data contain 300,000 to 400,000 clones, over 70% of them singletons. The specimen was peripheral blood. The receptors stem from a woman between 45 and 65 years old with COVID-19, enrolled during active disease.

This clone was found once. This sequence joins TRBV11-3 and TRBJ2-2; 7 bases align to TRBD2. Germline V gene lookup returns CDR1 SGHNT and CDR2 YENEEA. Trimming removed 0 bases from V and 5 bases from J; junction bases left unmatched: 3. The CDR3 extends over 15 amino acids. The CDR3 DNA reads TGTGCCAGCAGCTTAGAGGGAGGGCCTACCGGGGAGCTGTTTTTT. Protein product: CASSLEGGPTGELFF. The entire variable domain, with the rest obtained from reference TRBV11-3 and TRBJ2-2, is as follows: EAGVVQSPRYKIIEKKQPVAFWCNPISGHNTLYWYLQNLGQGPELLIRYENEEAVDDSQLPKDRFSAERLKGVDSTLKIQPAELGDSAVYLCASSLEGGPTGELFFGEGSRLTVL.

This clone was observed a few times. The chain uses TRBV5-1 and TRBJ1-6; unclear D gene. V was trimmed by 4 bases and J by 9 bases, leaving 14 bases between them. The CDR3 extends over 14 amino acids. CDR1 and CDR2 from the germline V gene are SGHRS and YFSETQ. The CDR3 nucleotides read TGCGCCAGCAGCCCTGGACGGGAGGGTTCACCCCTCCACTTT. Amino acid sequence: CASSPGREGSPLHF.

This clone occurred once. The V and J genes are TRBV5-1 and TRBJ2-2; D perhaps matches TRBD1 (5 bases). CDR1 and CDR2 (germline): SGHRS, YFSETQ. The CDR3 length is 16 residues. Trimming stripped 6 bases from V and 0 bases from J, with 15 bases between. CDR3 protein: CASTPKGEPNTGELFF. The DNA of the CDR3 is TGCGCCAGCACACCAAAAGGGGAACCGAACACCGGGGAGCTGTTTTTT. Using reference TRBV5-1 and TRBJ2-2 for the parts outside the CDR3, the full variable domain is KAGVTQTPRYLIKTRGQQVTLSCSPISGHRSVSWYQQTPGQGLQFLFEYFSETQRNKGNFPGRFSGRQFSNSRSEMNVSTLELGDSALYLCASTPKGEPNTGELFFGEGSRLTVL.

CDR3 protein: CASSQLAGAQEQYF. The CDR3 coding sequence is TGTGCCAGCAGCCAATTGGCGGGAGCGCAGGAGCAGTACTTC. The chain is built from TRBV4-2 and TRBJ2-7; 7 nucleotides line up with TRBD2. Germline V gene lookup returns CDR1 LGHNA and CDR2 YNFKEQ. The ends lost 2 bases at V and 7 bases at J; junction bases unmatched: 8. The CDR3 loop spans 14 amino acids.

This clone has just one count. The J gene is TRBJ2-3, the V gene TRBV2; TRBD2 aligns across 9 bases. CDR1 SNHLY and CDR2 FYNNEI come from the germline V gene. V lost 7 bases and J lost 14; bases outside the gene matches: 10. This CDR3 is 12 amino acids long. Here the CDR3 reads CASIPEGTSLYF. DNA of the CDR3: TGTGCCAGCATTCCCGAGGGGACTAGCTTGTATTTT.

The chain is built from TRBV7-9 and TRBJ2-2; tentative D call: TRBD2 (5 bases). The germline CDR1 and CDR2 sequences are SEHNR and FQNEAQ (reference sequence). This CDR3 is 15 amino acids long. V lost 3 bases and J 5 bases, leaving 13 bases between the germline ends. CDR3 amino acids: CASSLSGGGTGELFF. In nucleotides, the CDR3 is TGTGCCAGCAGCTTGAGCGGAGGCGGGACCGGGGAGCTGTTTTTT.

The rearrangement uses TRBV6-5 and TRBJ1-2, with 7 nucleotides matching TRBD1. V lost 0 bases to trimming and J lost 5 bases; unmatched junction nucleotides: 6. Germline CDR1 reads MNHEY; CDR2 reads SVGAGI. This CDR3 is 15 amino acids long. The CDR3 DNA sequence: TGTGCCAGCAGTTACTCCGAGACAGGGTTATATGGCTACACCTTC. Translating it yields CASSYSETGLYGYTF.

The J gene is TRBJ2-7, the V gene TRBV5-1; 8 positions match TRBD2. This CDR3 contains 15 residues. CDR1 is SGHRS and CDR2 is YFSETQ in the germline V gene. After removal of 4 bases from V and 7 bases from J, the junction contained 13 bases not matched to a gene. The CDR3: CASSPLQAGDLEQYF. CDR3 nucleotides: TGCGCCAGCAGCCCTCTCCAAGCGGGGGACTTGGAGCAGTACTTC.

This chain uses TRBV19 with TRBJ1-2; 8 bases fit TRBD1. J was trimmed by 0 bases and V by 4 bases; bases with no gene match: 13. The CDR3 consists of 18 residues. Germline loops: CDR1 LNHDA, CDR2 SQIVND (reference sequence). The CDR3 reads CASSRRRDRREPNYGYTF. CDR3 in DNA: TGTGCCAGTAGTAGACGACGGGACAGGAGAGAACCTAACTATGGCTACACCTTC.

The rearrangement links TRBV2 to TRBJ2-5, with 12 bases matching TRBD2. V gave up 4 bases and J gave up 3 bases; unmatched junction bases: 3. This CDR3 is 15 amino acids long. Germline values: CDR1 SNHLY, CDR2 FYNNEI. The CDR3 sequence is CASSVGLAGKETQYF. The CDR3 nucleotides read TGTGCCAGCAGTGTAGGACTAGCGGGAAAAGAGACCCAGTACTTC. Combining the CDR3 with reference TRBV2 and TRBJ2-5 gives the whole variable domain EPEVTQTPSHQVTQMGQEVILRCVPISNHLYFYWYRQILGQKVEFLVSFYNNEISEKSEIFDDQFSVERPDGSNFTLKIRSTKLEDSAMYFCASSVGLAGKETQYFGPGTRLLVL.

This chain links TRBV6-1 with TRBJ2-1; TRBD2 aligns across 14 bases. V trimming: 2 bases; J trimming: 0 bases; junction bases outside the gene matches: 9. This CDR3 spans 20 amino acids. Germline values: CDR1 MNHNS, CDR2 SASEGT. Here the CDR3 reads CASSERLAGGLSFSYNEQFF. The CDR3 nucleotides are TGTGCCAGCAGTGAAAGACTAGCGGGAGGGTTGTCCTTCTCCTACAATGAGCAGTTCTTC.

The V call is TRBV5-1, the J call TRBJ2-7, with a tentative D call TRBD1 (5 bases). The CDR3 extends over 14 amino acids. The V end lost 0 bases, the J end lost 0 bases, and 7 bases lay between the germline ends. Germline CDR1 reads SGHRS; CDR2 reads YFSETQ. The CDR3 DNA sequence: TGCGCCAGCAGCTTGGGACAGCTCTCCTACGAGCAGTACTTC. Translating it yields CASSLGQLSYEQYF.

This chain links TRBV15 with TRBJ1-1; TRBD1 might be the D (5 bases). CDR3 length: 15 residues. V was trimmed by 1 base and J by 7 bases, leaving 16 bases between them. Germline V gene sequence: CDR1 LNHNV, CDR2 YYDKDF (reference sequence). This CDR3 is CATSRVGRAYNEAFF. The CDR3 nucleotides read TGTGCCACCAGCAGAGTGGGCAGGGCCTACAATGAAGCTTTCTTT.

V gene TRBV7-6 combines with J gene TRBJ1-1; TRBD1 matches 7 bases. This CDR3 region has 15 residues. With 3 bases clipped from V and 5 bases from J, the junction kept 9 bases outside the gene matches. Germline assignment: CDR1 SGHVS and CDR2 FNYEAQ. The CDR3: CASSLARTGLTEAFF. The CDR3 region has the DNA TGTGCCAGCAGCTTGGCCAGGACAGGCTTAACTGAAGCTTTCTTT.

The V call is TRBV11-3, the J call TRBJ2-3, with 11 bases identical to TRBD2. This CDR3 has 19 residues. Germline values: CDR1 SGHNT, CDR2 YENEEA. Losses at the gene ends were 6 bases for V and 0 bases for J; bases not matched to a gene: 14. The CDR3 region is CASSHEAGGLAVSTDTQYF. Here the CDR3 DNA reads TGTGCCAGCAGTCACGAGGCCGGGGGACTAGCGGTTAGCACAGATACGCAGTATTTT.

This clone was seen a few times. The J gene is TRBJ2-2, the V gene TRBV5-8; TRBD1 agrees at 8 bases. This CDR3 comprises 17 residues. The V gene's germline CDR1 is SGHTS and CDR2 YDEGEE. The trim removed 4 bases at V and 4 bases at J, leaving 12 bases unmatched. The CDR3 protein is CASSVGTGRPGTGELFF. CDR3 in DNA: TGTGCCAGCAGCGTGGGGACAGGCCGACCAGGCACCGGGGAGCTGTTTTTT.